This record covers a single TCR beta chain. Its antigen target is currently unknown. Base-call qualities are not available, and no considerably larger clone is one nucleotide away. Collaborating institutions collected whole blood in K2EDTA tubes following their own protocols. For TCRbeta analysis, collaborators shipped samples as frozen whole blood, isolated PBMCs, or DNA extracted from either of those sample types. Per the germline V gene, SGDLS is the CDR1 and YYNGEE is the CDR2. Reading from cysteine to phenylalanine, the CDR3 counts 15 amino acids. Only the CDR3 DNA stays, 45 bases, in frame from base 1. V is cut by 0 bases and J by 4 bases, and the space between the germline ends is 14 bases. This sample was taken from a study of blood T cell repertoires in COVID-19 (dated by TCRdb to 2018 to 2020). Context from the whole study: Samples covering the acute and convalescent phases of COVID-19 were provided by collaborators in the United States, Italy and Spain. Samples came from the ongoing ImmuneRACE study (first 160 participants) plus 1,254 subjects from 6 global collaborators. Deeply sampled blood TCRbeta repertoires from subjects exposed to, actively infected with, or recovered from COVID-19 were included in the dataset. Where HLA class I and class II types were available, the types were taken from metadata supplied by the sample provider, not from assay-based typing. The prospective study material was composed of cDNA or gDNA derived from T cells, B-cell-depleted T cells, or PBMCs. Sample metadata almost always included a de-identified subject ID, COVID-19 status, age in years and sex. The repertoires were made available in a free public database intended to serve as a resource for research on the immune response to SARS-CoV-2. Overall study outcomes, separate from this receptor: The quantity of clinical and demographic metadata differed by source and by participant and was supplied without curation.

TCRbeta CDR3 regions were amplified from genomic DNA by means of the immunoSEQ Assay, a bias-controlled multiplex PCR. As for the authors' bioinformatics: Nucleated cell counts per sample were estimated from amplification of reference gene primers within the assay. To quantify the absolute abundance of each unique TCRbeta CDR3 rearrangement, sequence reads were collapsed and filtered. For each sample, productive Simpson clonality was calculated as the square root of Simpson's diversity index over productive rearrangements. Imported from immuneACCESS, the table was reduced by TCRdb to in-frame sequences with V and J called. These copies leave out some clones; in studies compared against another copy, an unresolved V gene accounts for under half, and the cause of the remainder is not known. That table is the source of V, J and clone size, and D and trimming were worked out from the DNA. The sample records 200,000 to 300,000 clones, approximately 78% of which are singletons. Around an eighth of the sample lies in the top ten.

Sequencing was done on a sample of peripheral blood. The chain links TRBV9 with TRBJ2-7, with a weak D call of TRBD2 (7 bases match). The receptor was derived from a woman aged 60 to 75 with active or convalescent COVID-19. The nucleotides read TGTGCCAGCAGCGTAGGAGGGGGGGCTGAATACGAGCAGTACTTC. This translates into CASSVGGGAEYEQYF.